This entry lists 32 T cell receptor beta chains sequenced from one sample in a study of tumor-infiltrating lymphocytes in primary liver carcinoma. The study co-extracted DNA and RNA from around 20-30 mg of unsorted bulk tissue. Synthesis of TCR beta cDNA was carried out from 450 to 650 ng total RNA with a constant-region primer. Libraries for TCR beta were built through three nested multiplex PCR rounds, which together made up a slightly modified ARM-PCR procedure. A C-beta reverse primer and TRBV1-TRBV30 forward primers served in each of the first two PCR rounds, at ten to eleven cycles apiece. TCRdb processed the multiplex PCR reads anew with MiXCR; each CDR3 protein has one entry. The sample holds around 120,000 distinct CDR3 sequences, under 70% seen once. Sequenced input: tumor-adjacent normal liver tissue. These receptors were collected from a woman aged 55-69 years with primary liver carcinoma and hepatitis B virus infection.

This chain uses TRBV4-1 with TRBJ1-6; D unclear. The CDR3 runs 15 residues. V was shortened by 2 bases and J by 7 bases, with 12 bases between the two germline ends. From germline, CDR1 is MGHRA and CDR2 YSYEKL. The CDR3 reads CASSQRLPANSPLHF. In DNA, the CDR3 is TGCGCCAGCAGCCAACGGCTCCCAGCAAATTCACCCCTCCACTTT.

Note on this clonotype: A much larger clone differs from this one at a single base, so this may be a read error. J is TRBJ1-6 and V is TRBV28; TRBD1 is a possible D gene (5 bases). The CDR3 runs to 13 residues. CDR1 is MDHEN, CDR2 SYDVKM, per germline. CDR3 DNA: TGTGCCAGCAGCAACAGGAGAAATTCACCCCTCTACTTT. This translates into CASSNRRNSPLYF.

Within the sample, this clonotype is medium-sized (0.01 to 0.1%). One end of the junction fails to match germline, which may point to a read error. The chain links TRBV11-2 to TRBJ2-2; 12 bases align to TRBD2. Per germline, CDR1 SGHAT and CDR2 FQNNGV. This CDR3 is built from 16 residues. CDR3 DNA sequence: TGTGCCAGCAGCAGACTAGCGGGAGTAGGCACCAGGGAGCTGTTTTTT. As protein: CASSRLAGVGTRELFF.

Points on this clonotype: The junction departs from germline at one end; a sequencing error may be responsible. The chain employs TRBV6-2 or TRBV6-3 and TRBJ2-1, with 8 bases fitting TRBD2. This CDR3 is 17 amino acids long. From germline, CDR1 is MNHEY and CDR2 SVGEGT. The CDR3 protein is CVSSYSMSGGGPGEQFF. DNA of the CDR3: TGTGTCAGCAGTTACTCGATGTCGGGAGGGGGGCCTGGGGAGCAGTTCTTC.

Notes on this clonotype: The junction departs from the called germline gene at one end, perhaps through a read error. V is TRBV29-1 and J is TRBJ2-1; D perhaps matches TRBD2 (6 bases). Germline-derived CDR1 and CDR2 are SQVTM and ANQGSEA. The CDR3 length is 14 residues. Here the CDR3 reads CSVDLGGRGNEQSF. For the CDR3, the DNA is TGCAGCGTTGACCTGGGAGGTAGGGGAAATGAGCAGTCCTTC.

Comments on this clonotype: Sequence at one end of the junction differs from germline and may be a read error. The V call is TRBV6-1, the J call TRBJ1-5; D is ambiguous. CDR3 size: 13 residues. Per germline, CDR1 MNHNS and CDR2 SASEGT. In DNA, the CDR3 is TGTGCCAGCAGTATATGGGGTAATCAGCCCCAGCAATTT. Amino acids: CASSIWGNQPQQF.

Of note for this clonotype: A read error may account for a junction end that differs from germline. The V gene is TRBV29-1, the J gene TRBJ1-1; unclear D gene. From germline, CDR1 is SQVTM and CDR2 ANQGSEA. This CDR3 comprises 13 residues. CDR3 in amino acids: CRVGEGGGTEAFF. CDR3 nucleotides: TGCAGGGTTGGTGAAGGCGGAGGGACTGAAGCTTTCTTT. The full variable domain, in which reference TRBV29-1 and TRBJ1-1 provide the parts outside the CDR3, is SAVISQKPSRDICQRGTSLTIQCQVDSQVTMMFWYRQQPGQSLTLIATANQGSEATYESGFVIDKFPISRPNLTFSTLTVSNMSPEDSSIYLCRVGEGGGTEAFFGQGTRLTVV.

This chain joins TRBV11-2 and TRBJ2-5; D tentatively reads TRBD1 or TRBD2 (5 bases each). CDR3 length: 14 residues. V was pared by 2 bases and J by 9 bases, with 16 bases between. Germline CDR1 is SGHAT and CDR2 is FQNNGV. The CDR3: CASSLIPGRGAQYF. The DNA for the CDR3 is TGTGCCAGCAGCTTAATTCCGGGGCGAGGGGCCCAGTACTTC. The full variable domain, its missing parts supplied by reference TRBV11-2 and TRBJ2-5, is EAGVAQSPRYKIIEKRQSVAFWCNPISGHATLYWYQQILGQGPKLLIQFQNNGVVDDSQLPKDRFSAERLKGVDSTLKIQPAKLEDSAVYLCASSLIPGRGAQYFGPGTRLLVL.

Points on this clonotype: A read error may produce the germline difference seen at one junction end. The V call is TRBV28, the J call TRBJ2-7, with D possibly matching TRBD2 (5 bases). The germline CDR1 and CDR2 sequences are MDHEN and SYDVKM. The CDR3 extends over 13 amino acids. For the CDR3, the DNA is TGTGCCAGCGGTTTACCCAGGTCGGGGGAGCAGTACTTC. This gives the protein CASGLPRSGEQYF.

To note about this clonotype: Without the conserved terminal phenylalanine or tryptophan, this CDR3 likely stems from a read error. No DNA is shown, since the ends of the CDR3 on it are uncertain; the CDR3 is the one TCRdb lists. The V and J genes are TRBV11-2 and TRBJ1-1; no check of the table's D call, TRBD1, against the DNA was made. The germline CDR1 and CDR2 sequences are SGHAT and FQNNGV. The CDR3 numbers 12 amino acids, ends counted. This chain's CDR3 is CASSSKQAEVFI.

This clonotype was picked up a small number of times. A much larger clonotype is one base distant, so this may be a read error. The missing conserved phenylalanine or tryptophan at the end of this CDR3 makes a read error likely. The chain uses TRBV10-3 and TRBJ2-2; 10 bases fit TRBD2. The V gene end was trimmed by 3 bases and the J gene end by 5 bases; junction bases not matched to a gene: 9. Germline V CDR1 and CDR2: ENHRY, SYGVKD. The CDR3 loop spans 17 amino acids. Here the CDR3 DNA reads TGTGCCATCAGTGAAACCTCTAGCGGGAGAAAGACCGGGGAGCTGTTTCTT. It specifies CAISETSSGRKTGELFL.

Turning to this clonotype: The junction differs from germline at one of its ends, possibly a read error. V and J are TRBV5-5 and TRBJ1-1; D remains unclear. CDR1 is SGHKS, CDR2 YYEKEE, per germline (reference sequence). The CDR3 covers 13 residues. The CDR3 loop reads CASSPRKGRRAFF. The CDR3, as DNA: TGCGCCAGCAGCCCTCGGAAAGGGAGAAGGGCTTTCTTC. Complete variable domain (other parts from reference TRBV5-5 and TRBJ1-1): DAGVTQSPTHLIKTRGQQVTLRCSPISGHKSVSWYQQVLGQGPQFIFQYYEKEERGRGNFPDRFSARQFPNYSSELNVNALLLGDSALYLCASSPRKGRRAFFGQGTRLTVV.

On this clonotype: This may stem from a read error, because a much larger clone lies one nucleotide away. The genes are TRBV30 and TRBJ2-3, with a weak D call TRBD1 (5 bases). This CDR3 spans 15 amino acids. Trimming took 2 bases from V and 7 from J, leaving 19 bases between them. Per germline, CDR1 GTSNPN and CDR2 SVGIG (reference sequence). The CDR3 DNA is TGTGCCTGGAGTAAAGGGGTAGACCTGGCAAATACGCAGTATTTT. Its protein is CAWSKGVDLANTQYF.

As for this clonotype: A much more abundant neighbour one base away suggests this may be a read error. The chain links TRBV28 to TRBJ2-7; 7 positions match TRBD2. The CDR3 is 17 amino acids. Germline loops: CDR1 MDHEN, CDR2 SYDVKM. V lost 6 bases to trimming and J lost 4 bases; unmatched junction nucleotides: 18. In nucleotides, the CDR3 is TGTGCCAGCAGGTTACGGGTGATGGGCGGGAGTACATACGAGCAGTACTTC. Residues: CASRLRVMGGSTYEQYF.

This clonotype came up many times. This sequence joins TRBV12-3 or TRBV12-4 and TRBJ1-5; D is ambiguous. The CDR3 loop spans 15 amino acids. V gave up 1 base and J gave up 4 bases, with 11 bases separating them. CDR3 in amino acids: CASSLGRTENQPQHF. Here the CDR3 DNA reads TGTGCCAGCAGTTTAGGTCGGACGGAAAATCAGCCCCAGCATTTT.

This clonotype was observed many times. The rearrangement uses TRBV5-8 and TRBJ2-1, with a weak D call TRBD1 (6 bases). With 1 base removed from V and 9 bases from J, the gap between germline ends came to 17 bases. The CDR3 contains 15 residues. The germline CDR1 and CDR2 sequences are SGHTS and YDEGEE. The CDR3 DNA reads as TGTGCCAGCAGCTTGTTCCCAGGGGTAGTAGTTGAGCAGTTCTTC. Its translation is CASSLFPGVVVEQFF.

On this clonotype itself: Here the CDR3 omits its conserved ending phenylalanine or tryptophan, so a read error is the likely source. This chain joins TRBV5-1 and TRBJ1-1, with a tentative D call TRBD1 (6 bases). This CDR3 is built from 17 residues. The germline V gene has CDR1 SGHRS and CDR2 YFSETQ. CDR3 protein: CTNSFWKGGGQGTEAFL. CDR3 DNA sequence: TGCACCAACAGCTTCTGGAAGGGCGGGGGGCAGGGAACTGAAGCTTTCCTT.

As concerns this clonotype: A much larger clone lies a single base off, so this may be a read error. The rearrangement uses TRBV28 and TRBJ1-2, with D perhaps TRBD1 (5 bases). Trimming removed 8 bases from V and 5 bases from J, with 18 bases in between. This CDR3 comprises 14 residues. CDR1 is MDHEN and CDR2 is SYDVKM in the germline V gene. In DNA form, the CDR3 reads TGTGCCAGCCGTGGGGGAGGCAGGCTATATGGCTACACCTTC. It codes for CASRGGGRLYGYTF.

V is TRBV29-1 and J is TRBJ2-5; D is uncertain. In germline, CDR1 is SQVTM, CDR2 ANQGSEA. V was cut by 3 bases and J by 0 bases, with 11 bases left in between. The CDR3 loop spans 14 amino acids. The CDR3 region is CSVEVMGYQETQYF. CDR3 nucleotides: TGCAGCGTTGAGGTCATGGGATACCAAGAGACCCAGTACTTC.

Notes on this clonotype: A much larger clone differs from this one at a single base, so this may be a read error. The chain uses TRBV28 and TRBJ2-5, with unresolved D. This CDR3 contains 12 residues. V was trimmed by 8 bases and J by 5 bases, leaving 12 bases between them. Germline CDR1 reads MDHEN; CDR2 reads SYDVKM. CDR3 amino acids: CASGRVWETQYF. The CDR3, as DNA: TGTGCCAGCGGTCGGGTATGGGAGACCCAGTACTTC. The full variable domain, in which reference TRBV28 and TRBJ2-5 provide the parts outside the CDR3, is DVKVTQSSRYLVKRTGEKVFLECVQDMDHENMFWYRQDPGLGLRLIYFSYDVKMKEKGDIPEGYSVSREKKERFSLILESASTNQTSMYLCASGRVWETQYFGPGTRLLVL.

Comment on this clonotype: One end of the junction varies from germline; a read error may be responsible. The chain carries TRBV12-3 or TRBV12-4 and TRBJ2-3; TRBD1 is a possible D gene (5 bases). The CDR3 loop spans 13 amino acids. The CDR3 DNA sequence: TGTGTCAGCAGTTTATTGGCGACAGATAGGCAGTATTTT. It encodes CVSSLLATDRQYF.

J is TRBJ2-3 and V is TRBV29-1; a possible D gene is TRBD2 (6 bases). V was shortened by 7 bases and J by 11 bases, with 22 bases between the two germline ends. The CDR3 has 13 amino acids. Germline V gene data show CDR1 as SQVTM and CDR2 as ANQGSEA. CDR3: CSAIAESTNMQYF. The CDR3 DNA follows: TGCAGCGCCATAGCGGAAAGCACAAATATGCAGTATTTT.

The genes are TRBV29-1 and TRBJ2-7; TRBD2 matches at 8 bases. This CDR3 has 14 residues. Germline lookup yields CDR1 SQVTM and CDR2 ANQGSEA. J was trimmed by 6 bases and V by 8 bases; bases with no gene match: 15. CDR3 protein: CSLEGDGTRGEQYF. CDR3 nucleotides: TGCAGCTTGGAAGGGGATGGGACTAGAGGCGAGCAGTACTTC.

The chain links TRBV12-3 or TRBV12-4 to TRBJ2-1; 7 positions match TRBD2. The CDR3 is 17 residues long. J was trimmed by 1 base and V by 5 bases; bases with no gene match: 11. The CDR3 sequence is CASSPGVAGQSYNEQFF. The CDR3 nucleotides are TGTGCCAGCAGTCCGGGAGTAGCGGGCCAGTCCTACAATGAGCAGTTCTTC.

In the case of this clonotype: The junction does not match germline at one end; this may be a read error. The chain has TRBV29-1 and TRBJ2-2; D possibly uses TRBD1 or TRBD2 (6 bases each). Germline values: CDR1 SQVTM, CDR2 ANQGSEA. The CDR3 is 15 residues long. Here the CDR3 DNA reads TGTAGCGTTGAATCGGGGGCCGCGAACACCGGGGAGCTGTTCTTT. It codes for CSVESGAANTGELFF.

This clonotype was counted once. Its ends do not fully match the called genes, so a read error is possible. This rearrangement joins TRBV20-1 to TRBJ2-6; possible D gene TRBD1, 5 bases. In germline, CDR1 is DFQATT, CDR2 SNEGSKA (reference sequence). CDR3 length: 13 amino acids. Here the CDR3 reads CSARPPGAKVLTF. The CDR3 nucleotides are TGCAGTGCTCGACCACCTGGGGCCAAAGTCCTGACTTTC.

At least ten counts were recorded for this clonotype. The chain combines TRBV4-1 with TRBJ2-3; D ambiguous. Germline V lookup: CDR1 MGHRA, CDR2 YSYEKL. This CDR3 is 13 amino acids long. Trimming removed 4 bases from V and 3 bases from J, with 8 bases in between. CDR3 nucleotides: TGCGCCAGCAGCCTGTACCCAACAGATACGCAGTATTTT. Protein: CASSLYPTDTQYF.

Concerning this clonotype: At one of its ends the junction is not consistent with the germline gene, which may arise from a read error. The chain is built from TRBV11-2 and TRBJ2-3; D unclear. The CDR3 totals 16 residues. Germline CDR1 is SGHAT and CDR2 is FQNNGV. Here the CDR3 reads CTSSLAGRAITDTQYF. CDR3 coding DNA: TGTACCAGCAGCTTAGCCGGACGGGCGATCACAGATACACAGTATTTT.

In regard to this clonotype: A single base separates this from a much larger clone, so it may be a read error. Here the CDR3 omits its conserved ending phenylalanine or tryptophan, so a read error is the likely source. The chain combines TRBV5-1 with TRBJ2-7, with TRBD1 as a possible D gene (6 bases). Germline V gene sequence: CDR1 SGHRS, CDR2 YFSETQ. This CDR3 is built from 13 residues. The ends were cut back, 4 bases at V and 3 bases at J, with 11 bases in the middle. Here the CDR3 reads CASSQQTGYEQYL. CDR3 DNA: TGCGCCAGCAGCCAACAGACAGGCTACGAGCAGTACTTA.

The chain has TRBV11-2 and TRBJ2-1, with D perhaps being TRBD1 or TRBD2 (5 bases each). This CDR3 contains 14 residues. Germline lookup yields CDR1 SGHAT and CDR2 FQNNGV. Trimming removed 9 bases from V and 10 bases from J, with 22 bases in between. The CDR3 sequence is CASSLDSRYREQFF. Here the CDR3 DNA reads TGTGCCAGTAGTCTGGACTCGAGGTACAGGGAGCAGTTCTTC. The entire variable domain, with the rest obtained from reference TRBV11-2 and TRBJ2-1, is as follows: EAGVAQSPRYKIIEKRQSVAFWCNPISGHATLYWYQQILGQGPKLLIQFQNNGVVDDSQLPKDRFSAERLKGVDSTLKIQPAKLEDSAVYLCASSLDSRYREQFFGPGTRLTVL.

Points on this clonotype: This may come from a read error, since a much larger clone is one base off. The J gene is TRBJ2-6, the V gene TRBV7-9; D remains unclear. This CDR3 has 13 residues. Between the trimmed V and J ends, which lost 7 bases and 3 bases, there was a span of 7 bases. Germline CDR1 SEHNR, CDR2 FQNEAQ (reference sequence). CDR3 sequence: CASNPNGANVLTF. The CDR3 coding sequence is TGTGCCAGCAACCCTAATGGGGCCAACGTCCTGACTTTC.

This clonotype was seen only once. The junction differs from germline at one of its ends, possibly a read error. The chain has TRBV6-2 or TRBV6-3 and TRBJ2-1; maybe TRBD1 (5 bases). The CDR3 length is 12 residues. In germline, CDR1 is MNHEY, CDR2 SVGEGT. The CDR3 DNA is TGTGCTAGCAGGGCAGTGTTCAATGAGCAGTTCTTC. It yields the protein CASRAVFNEQFF.